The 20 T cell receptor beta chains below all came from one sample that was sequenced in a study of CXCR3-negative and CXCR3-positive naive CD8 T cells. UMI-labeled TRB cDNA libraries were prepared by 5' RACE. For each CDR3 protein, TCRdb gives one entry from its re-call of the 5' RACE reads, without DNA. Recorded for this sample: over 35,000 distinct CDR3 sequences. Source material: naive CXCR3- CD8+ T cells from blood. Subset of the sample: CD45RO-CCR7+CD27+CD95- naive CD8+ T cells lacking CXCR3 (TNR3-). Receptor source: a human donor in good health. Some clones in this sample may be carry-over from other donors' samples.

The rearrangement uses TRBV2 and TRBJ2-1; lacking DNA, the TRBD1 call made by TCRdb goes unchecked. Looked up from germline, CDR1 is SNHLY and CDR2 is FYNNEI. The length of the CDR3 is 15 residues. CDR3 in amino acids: CASSEAGGHYNEQFF.

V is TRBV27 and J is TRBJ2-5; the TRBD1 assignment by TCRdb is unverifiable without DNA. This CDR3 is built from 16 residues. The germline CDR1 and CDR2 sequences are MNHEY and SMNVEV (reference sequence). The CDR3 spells CASSHMGDSNQETQYF.

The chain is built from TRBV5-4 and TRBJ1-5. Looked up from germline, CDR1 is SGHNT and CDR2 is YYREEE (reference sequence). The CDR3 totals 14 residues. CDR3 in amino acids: CASSLWGTRQPQHF.

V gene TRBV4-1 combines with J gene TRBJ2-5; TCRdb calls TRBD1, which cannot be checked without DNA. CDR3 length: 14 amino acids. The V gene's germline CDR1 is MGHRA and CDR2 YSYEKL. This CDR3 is CASSQVGGAETQYF.

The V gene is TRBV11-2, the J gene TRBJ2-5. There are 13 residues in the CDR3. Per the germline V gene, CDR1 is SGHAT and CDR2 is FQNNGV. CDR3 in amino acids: CDSFDSLSETQYF.

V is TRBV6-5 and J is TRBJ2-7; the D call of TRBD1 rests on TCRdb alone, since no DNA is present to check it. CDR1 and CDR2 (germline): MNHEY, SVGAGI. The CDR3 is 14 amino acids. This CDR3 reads CASSPGHGNYEQYF.

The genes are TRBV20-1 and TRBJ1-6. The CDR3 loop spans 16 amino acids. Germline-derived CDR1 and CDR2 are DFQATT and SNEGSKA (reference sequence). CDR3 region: CSARDNSFGDNSPLHF.

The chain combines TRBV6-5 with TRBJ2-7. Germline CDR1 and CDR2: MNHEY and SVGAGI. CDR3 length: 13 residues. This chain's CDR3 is CASSYRQSYEQYF.

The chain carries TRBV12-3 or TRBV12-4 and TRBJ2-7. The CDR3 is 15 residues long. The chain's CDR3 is CASSFGRLSSYEQYF.

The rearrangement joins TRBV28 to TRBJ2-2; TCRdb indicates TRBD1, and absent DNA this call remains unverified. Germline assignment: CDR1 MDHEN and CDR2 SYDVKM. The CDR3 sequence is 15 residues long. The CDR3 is CASSATVDSYGELFF. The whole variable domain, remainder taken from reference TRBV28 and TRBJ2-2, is DVKVTQSSRYLVKRTGEKVFLECVQDMDHENMFWYRQDPGLGLRLIYFSYDVKMKEKGDIPEGYSVSREKKERFSLILESASTNQTSMYLCASSATVDSYGELFFGEGSRLTVL.

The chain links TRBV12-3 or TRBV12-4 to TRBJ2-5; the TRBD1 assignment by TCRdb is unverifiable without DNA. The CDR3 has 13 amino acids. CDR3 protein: CASRRGAQETQYF.

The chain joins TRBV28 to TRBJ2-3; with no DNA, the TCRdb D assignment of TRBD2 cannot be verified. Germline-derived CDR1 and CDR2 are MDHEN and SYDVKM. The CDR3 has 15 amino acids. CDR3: CASTGLAEATDTQYF.

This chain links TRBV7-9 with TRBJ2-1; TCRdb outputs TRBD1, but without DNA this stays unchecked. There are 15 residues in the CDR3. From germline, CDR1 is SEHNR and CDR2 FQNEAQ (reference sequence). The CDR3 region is CASSARTGSGNEQFF.

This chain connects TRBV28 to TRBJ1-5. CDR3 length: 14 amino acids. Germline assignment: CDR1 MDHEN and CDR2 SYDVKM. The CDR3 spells CASSFEYKPQPQHF.

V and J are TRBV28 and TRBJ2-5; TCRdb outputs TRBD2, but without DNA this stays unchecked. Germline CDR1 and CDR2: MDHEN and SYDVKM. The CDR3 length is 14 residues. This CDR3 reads CASSPKTRRGTQYF.

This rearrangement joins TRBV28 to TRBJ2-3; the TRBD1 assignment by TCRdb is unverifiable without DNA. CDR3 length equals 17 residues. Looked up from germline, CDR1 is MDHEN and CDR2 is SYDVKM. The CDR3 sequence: CASTERGGTGYTDTQYF.

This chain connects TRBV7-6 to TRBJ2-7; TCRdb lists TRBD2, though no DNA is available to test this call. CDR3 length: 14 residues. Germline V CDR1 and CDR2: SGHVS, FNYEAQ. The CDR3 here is CASSPWGRGYEQYF.

The CDR3 sequence: CASSTGTALTIEQFF. This chain links TRBV7-9 with TRBJ2-1; the TCRdb D gene call, TRBD1, has no DNA to confirm it. From germline, CDR1 is SEHNR and CDR2 FQNEAQ (reference sequence). The CDR3 spans 15 residues.

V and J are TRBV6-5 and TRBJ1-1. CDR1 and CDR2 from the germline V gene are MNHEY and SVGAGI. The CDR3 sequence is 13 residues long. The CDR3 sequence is CASSAGMNTEAFF.

CDR3 protein: CASSRGGRGVWRNEQFF. V gene TRBV11-2 combines with J gene TRBJ2-1; TCRdb selects TRBD2, and the lack of DNA leaves this call unchecked. Germline V gene data show CDR1 as SGHAT and CDR2 as FQNNGV. The CDR3 is made up of 17 amino acids. The full variable domain, completed using reference TRBV11-2 and TRBJ2-1, is EAGVAQSPRYKIIEKRQSVAFWCNPISGHATLYWYQQILGQGPKLLIQFQNNGVVDDSQLPKDRFSAERLKGVDSTLKIQPAKLEDSAVYLCASSRGGRGVWRNEQFFGPGTRLTVL.